The 17 T cell receptor beta chains below all came from one sample that was sequenced in a study of blood T cells in healthy people across ages. A second roughly 7 to 11 cycle PCR used barcoded and J-beta primers. Each CDR3 protein gets one entry after TCRdb re-called the 5' RACE reads with MiXCR. Of 800,000 to 1,000,000 distinct CDR3 sequences in the sample, approximately 49% were seen once. Sequencing input: blood. All receptors come from a man between 25 and 39 years old in good health.

This clonotype was picked up a small number of times. The chain combines TRBV29-1 with TRBJ1-4, with D possibly being TRBD1 (5 bases). The CDR3 is made up of 13 amino acids. Trimming removed 7 bases at V and 8 bases at J, with 17 bases between. Germline assignment: CDR1 SQVTM and CDR2 ANQGSEA. The CDR3: CSAMPGAGEKLFF. CDR3 bases: TGCAGCGCCATGCCCGGGGCCGGGGAAAAACTGTTTTTT.

V usage is TRBV3-1 and J usage is TRBJ1-2; 10 bases are a match to TRBD1. V gave up 7 bases and J gave up 4 bases; unmatched junction bases: 15. CDR3 size: 17 residues. The germline V gene encodes CDR1 LGHDT and CDR2 YNNKEL (reference sequence). The CDR3 region is CASNGGTGAFSGYGYTF. DNA for the CDR3: TGTGCCAGCAATGGCGGGACAGGGGCATTTTCTGGCTATGGCTACACCTTC.

The chain uses TRBV18 and TRBJ2-7; D unclear. This CDR3 contains 13 residues. The ends were cut back, 6 bases at V and 0 bases at J, with 9 bases in the middle. Looked up from germline, CDR1 is KGHSH and CDR2 is LQKENI. As DNA, the CDR3 is TGTGCCAGCTCGACGACTCACTCCTACGAGCAGTACTTC. Its translation is CASSTTHSYEQYF.

This clonotype was detected only a few times. V and J are TRBV5-1 and TRBJ2-5, with a weak D call TRBD2 (5 bases). Per germline, CDR1 SGHRS and CDR2 YFSETQ. The V and J ends lost 4 bases and 2 bases respectively, with 15 bases between them. This CDR3 has 15 amino acids. CDR3 DNA: TGCGCCAGCAGCCTTGGAGGCCGGACTCAAGAGACCCAGTACTTC. Protein sequence: CASSLGGRTQETQYF.

The CDR3 DNA reads as TGTGCCAGCAGTGTGACAGGGGGTCACGAGCAGTACTTC. This codes for CASSVTGGHEQYF. This chain connects TRBV6-1 to TRBJ2-7; 9 bases are shared with TRBD1. The CDR3 is 13 residues long. V was clipped by 4 bases and J by 5 bases; unmatched bases: 3. Germline V gene sequence: CDR1 MNHNS, CDR2 SASEGT.

This clonotype was seen once. V is TRBV6-2 or TRBV6-3 and J is TRBJ2-1; 7 bases fit TRBD2. The ends lost 6 bases at V and 10 bases at J; junction bases unmatched: 21. Germline CDR1 reads MNHEY; CDR2 reads SVGEGT. This CDR3 comprises 17 residues. This CDR3 is CASRKTLPAGPSYEQFF. The CDR3 nucleotides are TGTGCCAGCAGGAAAACCCTGCCAGCGGGACCCTCCTACGAGCAGTTCTTC.

This chain connects TRBV12-3 or TRBV12-4 to TRBJ2-2; possible D gene TRBD1, 5 bases. The CDR3 contains 16 residues. Trimming left V 6 bases short and J 4 bases short, with 18 bases between. CDR3 region: CASRQYYDSPTGELFF. CDR3 DNA sequence: TGTGCCAGCAGGCAGTATTATGACAGTCCCACCGGGGAGCTGTTTTTT.

This clonotype came up a few times. The V gene is TRBV6-5, the J gene TRBJ1-2, with 10 bases aligning to TRBD1. Germline CDR1 and CDR2: MNHEY and SVGAGI. The CDR3 sequence is 15 residues long. V gave up 3 bases and J gave up 5 bases; unmatched junction bases: 6. The CDR3 coding sequence is TGTGCCAGCAGTTATAGACAGGGGGCGGGGTATGGCTACACCTTC. Residues: CASSYRQGAGYGYTF.

This rearrangement joins TRBV4-3 to TRBJ1-2; TRBD1 matches at 8 bases. CDR1 is LGHNA, CDR2 YSLEER, per germline. This CDR3 region has 14 residues. V was clipped by 0 bases and J by 7 bases; unmatched bases: 4. CDR3 coding DNA: TGCGCCAGCAGCCAAGATCGGACAGGGCTTGGCTACACCTTC. Translated: CASSQDRTGLGYTF.

This chain joins TRBV12-3 or TRBV12-4 and TRBJ2-1; TRBD2 agrees at 11 bases. CDR3 size: 16 residues. The ends lost 6 bases at V and 7 bases at J; junction bases unmatched: 11. The CDR3 DNA is TGTGCCAGCAGCCGACAACTAGCGGGGGCGCAGAATGAGCAGTTCTTC. It yields the protein CASSRQLAGAQNEQFF.

This chain links TRBV20-1 with TRBJ2-5; D is uncertain. The J call could be wrong; TRBJ2-7 is a better fit for the DNA end. The CDR3 extends over 14 amino acids. Germline V lookup: CDR1 DFQATT, CDR2 SNEGSKA (reference sequence). For the CDR3, the DNA is TGCAGTGCTAGGACACCCAACAGTAACCACGAGCAGTACTTC. Its protein is CSARTPNSNHEQYF.

To note about this clonotype: The junction differs from germline at one of its ends, possibly a read error. The chain carries TRBV7-6 and TRBJ2-1; D perhaps matches TRBD2 (6 bases). The CDR3 covers 13 residues. Germline V lookup: CDR1 SGHVS, CDR2 FNYEAQ. CDR3 residues: CASSLEASDEQFF. Here the CDR3 DNA reads TGTGCCAGTAGCTTAGAGGCTAGCGATGAGCAGTTCTTC.

This sequence joins TRBV29-1 and TRBJ1-5; D call uncertain. Trimming shortened V by 3 bases and J by 3 bases, and 9 bases separated the two germline ends. CDR3 length: 13 amino acids. Germline CDR1 SQVTM, CDR2 ANQGSEA. This CDR3 is CSVEVAPNQPQHF. As DNA, the CDR3 is TGCAGCGTTGAGGTGGCCCCCAATCAGCCCCAGCATTTT.

The chain uses TRBV7-2 and TRBJ2-7; tentative D call: TRBD1 (6 bases). Germline CDR1 and CDR2: SGHTA and FQGNSA. This CDR3 region has 15 residues. Between the trimmed V and J ends, which lost 5 bases and 2 bases, there was a span of 16 bases. The CDR3 loop reads CASSITTGAAYEQYF. Here the CDR3 DNA reads TGTGCCAGCAGCATCACGACAGGCGCAGCCTACGAGCAGTACTTC.

V usage is TRBV10-3 and J usage is TRBJ2-3; D gene ambiguous. The V end was cut by 0 bases, the J end by 2 bases, with 9 bases between. This CDR3 region has 15 residues. Germline V gives CDR1 ENHRY, CDR2 SYGVKD. The CDR3 DNA is TGTGCCATCAGTGAGTCCCCAAGACCCACAGATACGCAGTATTTT. It translates to CAISESPRPTDTQYF.

This clonotype appeared a few times. The chain links TRBV29-1 to TRBJ1-1; weak D call: TRBD1 (5 bases). CDR3 size: 14 residues. CDR1 is SQVTM, CDR2 ANQGSEA, per germline. V shed 3 bases and J shed 1 base, with 12 bases lying between them. The CDR3 DNA follows: TGCAGCGTTGACTTGGGCAGGGCGAACACTGAAGCTTTCTTT. Its protein is CSVDLGRANTEAFF.

The rearrangement uses TRBV28 and TRBJ2-5, with 8 bases matching TRBD2. Trimming took 2 bases from V and 5 from J; bases not matched to a gene: 7. Germline V CDR1 and CDR2: MDHEN, SYDVKM. The CDR3 contains 15 residues. This CDR3 reads CASSLPGGGGETQYF. The CDR3 DNA sequence: TGTGCCAGCAGTTTACCCGGGGGGGGTGGGGAGACCCAGTACTTC.